These T cell receptor beta chains were read from a single sample in a study of blood T cells in healthy people across ages. TCRdb recomputed calls from the 5' RACE reads with MiXCR, one row per CDR3 protein. The sample lists roughly 800,000 distinct CDR3 sequences, about 53% occurring once. Sequenced sample: blood. Receptors originate from an elderly man in good health. Each CDR3 is given with its conserved first and last residue. The order of the fields is CDR3 DNA, CDR3 protein, J gene, V gene, clone size, D gene, CDR3 length. The D gene is left open where the match is weak. Where a row states a size, it is once, few, many or the class of an expanded clone; other rows omit it.

CDR3 DNA: TGTGCCAGCAGCCGCACCCGGACTAGCGGGAGCTCAGCCAAAAACATTCAGTACTTC; CDR3 protein: CASSRTRTSGSSAKNIQYF; J gene: TRBJ2-4; V gene: TRBV5-5; clone size: .; D gene: TRBD2; CDR3 length: 19
CDR3 DNA: TGTGCCAGCAGTATCACAGGGACTGGGGCCAACGTCCTGACTTTC; CDR3 protein: CASSITGTGANVLTF; J gene: TRBJ2-6; V gene: TRBV6-5; clone size: .; D gene: .; CDR3 length: 15
CDR3 DNA: TGTGCCAGCAGGAGAGGGACAGGCTCTGGAAACACCATATATTTT; CDR3 protein: CASRRGTGSGNTIYF; J gene: TRBJ1-3; V gene: TRBV12-3/TRBV12-4; clone size: .; D gene: TRBD1; CDR3 length: 15
CDR3 DNA: TGTGCCAGCAGTTTAAGCGGTCTAGCGGGAGTGGGAGAGCAGTACTTC; CDR3 protein: CASSLSGLAGVGEQYF; J gene: TRBJ2-7; V gene: TRBV27; clone size: few; D gene: TRBD2; CDR3 length: 16
CDR3 DNA: TGTGCCAGCGGACTGAGAGCGGGAGGCGGTGAGCAGTACTTC; CDR3 protein: CASGLRAGGGEQYF; J gene: TRBJ2-7; V gene: TRBV12-3/TRBV12-4; clone size: .; D gene: TRBD2; CDR3 length: 14
CDR3 DNA: TGCAGCGTTGAACCACCCAGCGGGAGGGCCACCGGGGAGCTGTTTTTT; CDR3 protein: CSVEPPSGRATGELFF; J gene: TRBJ2-2; V gene: TRBV29-1; clone size: once; D gene: TRBD2; CDR3 length: 16
CDR3 DNA: TGTGCCAGCAGCGGGGGGACAGGGGGCAATAATTCACCCCTCCACTTT; CDR3 protein: CASSGGTGGNNSPLHF; J gene: TRBJ1-6; V gene: TRBV27; clone size: .; D gene: TRBD1; CDR3 length: 16
CDR3 DNA: TGCAGCGTTGGGATACTAGCGGGAGCGTACGAGCAGTACTTC; CDR3 protein: CSVGILAGAYEQYF; J gene: TRBJ2-7; V gene: TRBV29-1; clone size: few; D gene: TRBD2; CDR3 length: 14
CDR3 DNA: TGTGCCATCAGTGACGGAATTGGCTCCTACAATGAGCAGTTCTTC; CDR3 protein: CAISDGIGSYNEQFF; J gene: TRBJ2-1; V gene: TRBV10-3; clone size: few; D gene: .; CDR3 length: 15
CDR3 DNA: TGTGCCAGCAGCCAGGGACCGCGCTATGGCTACACCTTC; CDR3 protein: CASSQGPRYGYTF; J gene: TRBJ1-2; V gene: TRBV14; clone size: few; D gene: .; CDR3 length: 13
CDR3 DNA: TGTGCCAGCAGAATTCAGGGGGCCAATACGCAGTATTTT; CDR3 protein: CASRIQGANTQYF; J gene: TRBJ2-3; V gene: TRBV27; clone size: .; D gene: TRBD1; CDR3 length: 13
CDR3 DNA: TGTGCCAGCAGAGACCTCTCGCGGGGGACTGAGCAGTTCTTC; CDR3 protein: CASRDLSRGTEQFF; J gene: TRBJ2-1; V gene: TRBV6-2/TRBV6-3; clone size: .; D gene: TRBD2; CDR3 length: 14
CDR3 DNA: TGTGCCAGCAGCGTAGGCGGGACTCGCCAACTCTATGGCTACACCTTC; CDR3 protein: CASSVGGTRQLYGYTF; J gene: TRBJ1-2; V gene: TRBV9; clone size: .; D gene: .; CDR3 length: 16
CDR3 DNA: TGTGCCAGCAGCTTAGGTCTCAGTCGGGAGGTCTACAATGAGCAGTTCTTT; CDR3 protein: CASSLGLSREVYNEQFF; J gene: TRBJ2-1; V gene: TRBV7-2; clone size: .; D gene: TRBD2; CDR3 length: 17
CDR3 DNA: TGTGCCATCAGTGAGGGGGATAATCAGCCCCAGCATTTT; CDR3 protein: CAISEGDNQPQHF; J gene: TRBJ1-5; V gene: TRBV10-3; clone size: .; D gene: .; CDR3 length: 13
CDR3 DNA: TGTGCCAGCAGTTTAGCGGACAGGGGGCGCATCGGGGAGCTGTTTTTT; CDR3 protein: CASSLADRGRIGELFF; J gene: TRBJ2-2; V gene: TRBV28; clone size: .; D gene: TRBD1; CDR3 length: 16
CDR3 DNA: TGCGCCAGCAGCCCGGAAGCGGAGGCTAATGAAAAACTGTTTTTT; CDR3 protein: CASSPEAEANEKLFF; J gene: TRBJ1-4; V gene: TRBV5-1; clone size: .; D gene: .; CDR3 length: 15
CDR3 DNA: TGCAGTGCTAGAGAGGGGGGCATGCACAGATACGCGTATTTT; CDR3 protein: CSAREGGMHRYAYF; J gene: TRBJ2-3; V gene: TRBV20-1; clone size: .; D gene: .; CDR3 length: 14